These 10 T cell receptor beta chains originate from one sample sequenced in a study of shared clonotypes between healthy human individuals. The method was immunoSEQ multiplex PCR; TCRdb's version includes in-frame clones alone and lacks a portion of them. The repertoire holds a few million clones, with roughly 93% as singletons. Sequencing was done on a sample of naive CD4+ T cells from PBMCs. The sample's subset: CD45RA+ positively selected. The receptors come from a man between 18 and 35 years old in good health. Some clones in this sample may be carry-over from other donors' samples.

This clone came up once. CDR3 bases: TGTGCCAGCAGCTTACCCGGGACTAGTGGATTTATTGAGCAGTTCTTC. Translated: CASSLPGTSGFIEQFF. The chain uses TRBV5-6 and TRBJ2-1, with 8 positions matching TRBD2. CDR3 length equals 16 residues. The germline gives CDR1 SGHDT, CDR2 YYEEEE. With V trimmed by 2 bases and J by 9 bases, 13 bases remained unmatched. Together with reference TRBV5-6 and TRBJ2-1, the CDR3 gives the full variable domain: DAGVTQSPTHLIKTRGQQVTLRCSPKSGHDTVSWYQQALGQGPQFIFQYYEEEERQRGNFPDRFSGHQFPNYSSELNVNALLLGDSALYLCASSLPGTSGFIEQFFGPGTRLTVL.

This chain uses TRBV5-1 with TRBJ1-1, with D unclear. The V gene lost 4 bases and the J gene lost 3 bases, with 13 bases spanning the gap. The CDR3 totals 14 residues. Germline loops: CDR1 SGHRS, CDR2 YFSETQ. The CDR3 reads CASSRGSRDTEAFF. The CDR3 nucleotides are TGCGCCAGCAGCAGAGGCTCTAGGGACACTGAAGCTTTCTTT.

With respect to this clone: The sample carries other DNA sequences with the same CDR3. This sequence joins TRBV5-1 and TRBJ2-5; 8 bases match TRBD2. The CDR3 length is 14 residues. The trim removed 3 bases at V and 4 bases at J, leaving 5 bases unmatched. Germline-derived CDR1 and CDR2 are SGHRS and YFSETQ. For the CDR3, the DNA is TGCGCCAGCAGCTCGGGGACTAGTGGAGAGACCCAGTACTTC. Its translation: CASSSGTSGETQYF.

CDR3 protein: CASTAGQINQPQHF. CDR3 sequence (DNA): TGTGCCAGTACCGCGGGACAGATCAATCAGCCCCAGCATTTT. The chain joins TRBV19 to TRBJ1-5; TRBD1 matches at 7 bases. CDR3 length equals 14 residues. CDR1 is LNHDA, CDR2 SQIVND, per germline (reference sequence). V was pared by 7 bases and J by 3 bases, with 6 bases of the junction left unmatched.

The rearrangement links TRBV30 to TRBJ2-3; D perhaps matches TRBD2 (5 bases). Germline V gene lookup returns CDR1 GTSNPN and CDR2 SVGIG (reference sequence). The CDR3 is 16 amino acids. The V end lost 3 bases, the J end lost 1 base, and 17 bases lay between the germline ends. CDR3 coding DNA: TGTGCCTGGAGGAAACGGGGTGGTGGGGGCACAGATACGCAGTATTTT. It translates to CAWRKRGGGGTDTQYF.

The rearrangement links TRBV4-1 to TRBJ1-2; TRBD1 agrees at 7 bases. The V and J ends lost 3 bases and 0 bases, in that order; junction bases with no gene match: 13. Germline-derived CDR1 and CDR2 are MGHRA and YSYEKL. CDR3 length: 18 residues. The CDR3 protein is CASSHPGQRGDPNYGYTF. The DNA of the CDR3 is TGCGCCAGCAGCCACCCGGGACAGAGGGGGGATCCTAACTATGGCTACACCTTC.

The CDR3 DNA sequence: TGTGCCAGCAGCTCTAGCGGTCCTGGGACCCAGTACTTC. This gives the protein CASSSSGPGTQYF. The chain couples TRBV6-5 to TRBJ2-5; 7 bases match TRBD2. Germline CDR1 is MNHEY and CDR2 is SVGAGI. This CDR3 has 13 residues. V was pared by 6 bases and J by 7 bases, with 8 bases of the junction left unmatched.

The chain uses TRBV5-8 and TRBJ1-2; no definite D call. V lost 4 bases, J lost 3 bases, and 16 bases lay in between. Germline assignment: CDR1 SGHTS and CDR2 YDEGEE. This CDR3 contains 15 residues. The CDR3 here is CASSPPRGLDYGYTF. The DNA for the CDR3 is TGTGCCAGCAGCCCCCCCCGAGGGCTTGACTATGGCTACACCTTC.

The genes are TRBV4-2 and TRBJ1-3; no firm D call. Germline lookup yields CDR1 LGHNA and CDR2 YNFKEQ. This CDR3 is built from 13 residues. Trimming removed 4 bases from V and 4 bases from J, with 8 bases in between. CDR3 coding DNA: TGTGCCAGCAGCCCGGGCCGAGGAAACACCATATATTTT. Translation: CASSPGRGNTIYF.

V is TRBV6-1 and J is TRBJ1-4, with unresolved D. The CDR3 is made up of 18 amino acids. Trimming took 0 bases from V and 3 from J, leaving 17 bases between them. The germline gives CDR1 MNHNS, CDR2 SASEGT. CDR3 residues: CASSEAEVGGWANEKLFF. Written as DNA, the CDR3 is TGTGCCAGCAGTGAAGCGGAGGTGGGAGGGTGGGCTAATGAAAAACTGTTTTTT.